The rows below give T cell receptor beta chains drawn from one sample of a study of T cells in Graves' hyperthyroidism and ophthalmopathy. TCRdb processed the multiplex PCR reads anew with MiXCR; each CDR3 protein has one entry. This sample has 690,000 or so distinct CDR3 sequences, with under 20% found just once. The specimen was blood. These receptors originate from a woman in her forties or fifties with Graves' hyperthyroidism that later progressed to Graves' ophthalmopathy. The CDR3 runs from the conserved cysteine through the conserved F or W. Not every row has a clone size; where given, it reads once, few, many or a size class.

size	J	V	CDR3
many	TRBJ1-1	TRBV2	CASSGTGAANTEAFF
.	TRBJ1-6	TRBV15	CATSGDRDPPLHF
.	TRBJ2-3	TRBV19	CASSQGMWALGASDTQYF
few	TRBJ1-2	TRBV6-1	CASSPSGAPGYTF
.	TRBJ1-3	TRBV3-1	CASSQDPFLVWTGVGNTIYF
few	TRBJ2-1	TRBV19	CASSMNGGGAGEQFF
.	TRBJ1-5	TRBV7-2	CASAQRAGGQPQHF
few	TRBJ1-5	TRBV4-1	CASSWQSKGNQPQHF
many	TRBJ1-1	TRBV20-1	CSAPTGENTEAFF
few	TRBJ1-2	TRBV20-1	CSARDRGRVLGYTF
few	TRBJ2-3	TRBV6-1	CASSSSPGAGGTDTQYF
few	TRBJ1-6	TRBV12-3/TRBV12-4	CASSPTRQVNSPLHF
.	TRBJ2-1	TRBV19	CASSIVSPFYEQFF
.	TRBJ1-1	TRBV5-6	CASSLLIKTEAFF
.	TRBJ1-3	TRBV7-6	CASSLRGQALYF
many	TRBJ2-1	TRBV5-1	CASSLRQTHNEQFF
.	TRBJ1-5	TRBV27	CASRLDRFSNQPQHF
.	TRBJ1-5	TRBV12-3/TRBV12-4	CASSRGQTEGNQPQHF
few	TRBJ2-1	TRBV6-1	CASSYQAGNYNEQFF
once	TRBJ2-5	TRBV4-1	CASSRELAGGRQETQYF
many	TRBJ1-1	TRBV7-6	CASSLLAGSTEAFF
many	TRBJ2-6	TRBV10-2	CASGGGGLSSGANVLTF
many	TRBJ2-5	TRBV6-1	CASSEVGLAGGPWETQYF
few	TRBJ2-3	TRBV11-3	CASSSGRMTDTQYF
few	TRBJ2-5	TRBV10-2	CASRSTGSGGLRETQYF
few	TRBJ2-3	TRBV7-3	CASSKAPWADTQYF
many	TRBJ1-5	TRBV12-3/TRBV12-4	CASSDRGNQPQHF
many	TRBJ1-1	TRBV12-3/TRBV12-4	CASSFGFAETEAFF
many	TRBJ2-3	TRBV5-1	CASSPRGGGTDTQYF
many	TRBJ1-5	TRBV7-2	CASSSGQGAGQPQHF
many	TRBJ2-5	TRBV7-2	CASSTGRGRETQYF
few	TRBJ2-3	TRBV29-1	CSVESGAPTDTQYF
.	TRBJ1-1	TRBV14	CASSQLQVGRGDTEAFF
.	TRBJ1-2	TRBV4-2	CASSHGDPLVESGYTF
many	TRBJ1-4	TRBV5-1	CASSWGQNEKLFF
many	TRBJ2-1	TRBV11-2	CASSFVGDPYNEQFF
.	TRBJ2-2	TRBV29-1	CSVDIRGNTGELFF
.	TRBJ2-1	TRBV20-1	CSAPRSVNTYNEQFF
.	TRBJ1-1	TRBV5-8	CASSQGGGWTEAFF
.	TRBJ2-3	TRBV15	CATSRPTGSADTQYF
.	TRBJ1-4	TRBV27	CASSLVGADEKLFF
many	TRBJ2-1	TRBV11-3	CASSQKPGQVINEQFF